Listed below are T cell receptor beta chains from one sample, sequenced in a study of identical twins. TCRdb re-derived calls from the 5' RACE reads in MiXCR, one entry per CDR3 protein. The repertoire holds some 600,000 distinct CDR3 sequences, with just over 7% as singletons. These records were also assigned to another study, of yellow fever vaccine responses in identical twins.

Sequencing was performed on PBMCs. The receptors shown here come from a woman between 18 and 30 years old in good health. The CDR3 runs from the conserved cysteine through the conserved F or W. Each record gives: D gene, J gene, V gene, clone size, CDR3 protein, CDR3 DNA. D genes are given only for firm matches. Clone size appears in some rows only: once, few, many, or a class for an expanded clone.

d_gene: TRBD2
j_gene: TRBJ2-2
v_gene: TRBV7-9
abundance: few
CDR3aa: CASSLLRGSSTGELFF
CDR3nt: TGTGCCAGCAGCTTACTTCGCGGGAGTAGCACCGGGGAGCTGTTTTTT

d_gene: TRBD2
j_gene: TRBJ2-2
v_gene: TRBV29-1
abundance: -
CDR3aa: CSVRTSGGSNTGELFF
CDR3nt: TGCAGCGTTCGAACTAGCGGGGGGTCGAACACCGGGGAGCTGTTTTTT

d_gene: TRBD2
j_gene: TRBJ2-1
v_gene: TRBV29-1
abundance: many
CDR3aa: CSVIRGGSWNEQFF
CDR3nt: TGCAGCGTTATCAGAGGCGGGAGTTGGAATGAGCAGTTCTTC

d_gene: -
j_gene: TRBJ2-7
v_gene: TRBV27
abundance: few
CDR3aa: CASSLYSGSYEQYF
CDR3nt: TGTGCCAGCAGTTTATACAGTGGATCCTACGAGCAGTACTTC

d_gene: TRBD1
j_gene: TRBJ2-1
v_gene: TRBV4-1
abundance: few
CDR3aa: CASSLRQGRDNEQFF
CDR3nt: TGCGCCAGCAGCCTCCGACAGGGGCGGGACAATGAGCAGTTCTTC

d_gene: TRBD1
j_gene: TRBJ1-1
v_gene: TRBV12-3/TRBV12-4
abundance: many
CDR3aa: CASSQEQGAGTEAFF
CDR3nt: TGTGCCAGCAGTCAGGAACAGGGGGCCGGTACTGAAGCTTTCTTT

d_gene: -
j_gene: TRBJ2-1
v_gene: TRBV20-1
abundance: many
CDR3aa: CSASGLAHEQFF
CDR3nt: TGCAGTGCTAGTGGCCTAGCGCATGAGCAGTTCTTC

d_gene: TRBD2
j_gene: TRBJ2-1
v_gene: TRBV5-1
abundance: few
CDR3aa: CASSAGTGGSNEQFF
CDR3nt: TGCGCCAGCAGCGCGGGGACTGGCGGGAGCAATGAGCAGTTCTTC

d_gene: TRBD1
j_gene: TRBJ1-1
v_gene: TRBV6-6
abundance: many
CDR3aa: CASDRGNTEAFF
CDR3nt: TGTGCCAGCGACAGGGGGAACACTGAAGCTTTCTTT

d_gene: -
j_gene: TRBJ2-7
v_gene: TRBV29-1
abundance: many
CDR3aa: CSAYSGTVYEQYF
CDR3nt: TGCAGCGCCTACTCCGGGACCGTCTACGAGCAGTACTTC

d_gene: -
j_gene: TRBJ1-2
v_gene: TRBV29-1
abundance: -
CDR3aa: CSVEDKDILGGYTF
CDR3nt: TGCAGCGTTGAAGATAAGGACATCCTTGGGGGCTACACCTTC

d_gene: TRBD1
j_gene: TRBJ1-2
v_gene: TRBV12-3/TRBV12-4
abundance: few
CDR3aa: CASSPGQGFISYGYTF
CDR3nt: TGTGCCAGCAGTCCGGGACAGGGGTTTATTAGCTATGGCTACACCTTC

d_gene: -
j_gene: TRBJ1-5
v_gene: TRBV5-1
abundance: -
CDR3aa: CASSWQGGNQPQHF
CDR3nt: TGCGCCAGCAGCTGGCAGGGAGGCAATCAGCCCCAGCATTTT

d_gene: -
j_gene: TRBJ2-1
v_gene: TRBV24-1
abundance: few
CDR3aa: CATSDPGTTGVYEQFF
CDR3nt: TGTGCCACCAGTGATCCCGGGACCACGGGGGTCTATGAGCAGTTCTTC

d_gene: -
j_gene: TRBJ1-1
v_gene: TRBV7-2
abundance: few
CDR3aa: CASSLSSGVNTEAFF
CDR3nt: TGTGCCAGCAGCTTAAGTTCAGGGGTGAACACTGAAGCTTTCTTT

d_gene: -
j_gene: TRBJ2-3
v_gene: TRBV2
abundance: few
CDR3aa: CASSEIADRLGTQYF
CDR3nt: TGTGCCAGCAGTGAAATTGCTGACCGGCTGGGTACGCAGTATTTT

d_gene: -
j_gene: TRBJ2-5
v_gene: TRBV10-2
abundance: few
CDR3aa: CASRTRRQTQYF
CDR3nt: TGCGCCAGCAGAACTAGACGGCAGACCCAGTACTTC

d_gene: -
j_gene: TRBJ1-5
v_gene: TRBV5-5
abundance: -
CDR3aa: CASSLWGQEPLDQPQHF
CDR3nt: TGTGCCAGCAGCTTGTGGGGCCAGGAACCCCTGGATCAGCCCCAGCATTTT

d_gene: TRBD2
j_gene: TRBJ2-4
v_gene: TRBV3-1
abundance: few
CDR3aa: CASSSRLAGAAKNIQYF
CDR3nt: TGTGCCAGCAGCTCCAGACTAGCGGGGGCAGCCAAAAACATTCAGTACTTC

d_gene: TRBD2
j_gene: TRBJ2-3
v_gene: TRBV29-1
abundance: many
CDR3aa: CSVVVTSGGSDTQYF
CDR3nt: TGCAGCGTTGTGGTGACTAGCGGGGGCTCAGATACGCAGTATTTT